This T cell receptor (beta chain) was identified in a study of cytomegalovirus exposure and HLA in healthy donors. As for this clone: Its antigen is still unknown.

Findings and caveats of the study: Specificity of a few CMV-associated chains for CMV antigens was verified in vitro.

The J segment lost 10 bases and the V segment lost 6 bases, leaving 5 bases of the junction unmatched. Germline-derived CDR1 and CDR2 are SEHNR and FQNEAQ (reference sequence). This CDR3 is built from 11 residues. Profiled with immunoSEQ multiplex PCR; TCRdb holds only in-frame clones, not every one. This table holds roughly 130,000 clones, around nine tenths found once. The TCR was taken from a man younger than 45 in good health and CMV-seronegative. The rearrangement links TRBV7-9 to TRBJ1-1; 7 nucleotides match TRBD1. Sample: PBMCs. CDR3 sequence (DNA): TGTGCCAGCAGTCTACAGGGGAGAGCTTTCTTT. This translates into CASSLQGRAFF.